Listed here are 14 T cell receptor beta chains from one sample, sequenced in a study of beta chain features in type 1 diabetes. Study-wide results and limits: TCRB CDR3 length was moderately but significantly reduced in all four CD4+ subsets of Type 1 diabetes patients.

Their antigen targets remain unknown. As every portion of the isolated RNA was reverse transcribed, the sequencing read expressed TCRB transcripts. Assay: immunoSEQ multiplex PCR; the TCRdb copy retains only in-frame clones and omits some. Of about 710,000 clones in the sample, around an eighth were seen once. Sequencing was carried out using naive CD4+ T cells from blood. The receptors stem from a man aged 18 to 30 with type 1 diabetes.

The sample holds a few counts of this clone. The V gene is TRBV28, the J gene TRBJ2-1; 14 bases are shared with TRBD2. Germline-derived CDR1 and CDR2 are MDHEN and SYDVKM. With 7 bases clipped from V and 1 base from J, the junction kept 15 bases outside the gene matches. This CDR3 is built from 20 residues. CDR3 region: CASTLSSGTSGSGSYNEQFF. CDR3 sequence (DNA): TGTGCCAGCACCCTATCCTCCGGGACTAGCGGGAGCGGATCCTACAATGAGCAGTTCTTC.

The sample holds a few counts of this clone. This chain connects TRBV15 to TRBJ1-3; possible D gene TRBD1, 5 bases. The CDR3 runs to 15 residues. V was clipped by 9 bases and J by 4 bases, with 19 bases between them. CDR1 and CDR2 (germline): LNHNV, YYDKDF (reference sequence). Here the CDR3 reads CATGRTTTGGNTIYF. CDR3 nucleotides: TGTGCCACGGGACGGACGACCACGGGGGGAAACACCATATATTTT.

V usage is TRBV29-1 and J usage is TRBJ1-2; D unclear. The germline CDR1 and CDR2 sequences are SQVTM and ANQGSEA. This CDR3 is built from 13 residues. Deletions cut 5 bases from V and 5 bases from J, with 15 bases between. The CDR3 here is CSVPSPGIYGYTF. DNA for the CDR3: TGCAGCGTTCCTTCCCCGGGGATTTATGGCTACACCTTC.

This clone has a handful of counts. The chain is built from TRBV27 and TRBJ2-1, with D possibly being TRBD1 (5 bases). Germline V gives CDR1 MNHEY, CDR2 SMNVEV (reference sequence). CDR3 length equals 17 residues. Trimming cost V 1 base and J 4 bases, with 17 bases left between them. CDR3 amino acids: CASSLFPARAGYNEQFF. The CDR3 DNA follows: TGTGCCAGCAGTTTATTCCCGGCCAGGGCCGGGTACAATGAGCAGTTCTTC.

The chain combines TRBV30 with TRBJ2-5, with no clear D. Trimming stripped 4 bases from V and 5 bases from J, with 17 bases between. CDR3 length: 14 amino acids. Per germline, CDR1 GTSNPN and CDR2 SVGIG (reference sequence). DNA for the CDR3: TGTGCCTGGACTCGGGCCCAATCTCGGGAGACCCAGTACTTC. This codes for CAWTRAQSRETQYF.

This clone has just a few counts. The chain couples TRBV9 to TRBJ2-5, with D tentatively TRBD1 or TRBD2 (5 bases each). Germline values: CDR1 SGDLS, CDR2 YYNGEE. The CDR3 has 15 amino acids. V gave up 0 bases and J gave up 5 bases, with 14 bases separating them. The CDR3 region is CASSVGGRLGETQYF. The CDR3 DNA follows: TGTGCCAGCAGCGTAGGGGGACGCCTCGGGGAGACCCAGTACTTC.

The chain employs TRBV2 and TRBJ1-5; TRBD1 matches at 10 bases. The germline V gene has CDR1 SNHLY and CDR2 FYNNEI. Trimming cost V 4 bases and J 7 bases; bases outside gene matches: 7. The CDR3 spans 15 residues. The CDR3 DNA sequence: TGTGCCAGCAGTGGGGGGACAGGGGTTGGACAGCCCCAGCATTTT. This codes for CASSGGTGVGQPQHF.

The J gene is TRBJ2-6, the V gene TRBV28; the D is unclear. Germline V CDR1 and CDR2: MDHEN, SYDVKM. This CDR3 is built from 13 residues. Trimming took off 11 bases at V and 0 bases at J, with 8 bases between the two ends. The CDR3 sequence: CASEDSGANVLTF. The CDR3 DNA is TGTGCCTCAGAGGACTCTGGGGCCAACGTCCTGACTTTC.

The sample holds a few counts of this clone. The CDR3 protein is CASTSLWGSSFF. Written as DNA, the CDR3 is TGTGCCAGCACCTCCCTATGGGGTTCATCTTTCTTT. V is TRBV6-5 and J is TRBJ1-1; D remains ambiguous. The CDR3 is 12 residues long. The germline CDR1 and CDR2 sequences are MNHEY and SVGAGI. Trimming took 7 bases from V and 12 from J, leaving 18 bases between them.

This rearrangement joins TRBV5-1 to TRBJ1-1; TRBD1 matches at 7 bases. V shed 2 bases, J shed 1 base, and the junction held 8 bases outside the gene matches. Germline CDR1 is SGHRS and CDR2 is YFSETQ. The CDR3 extends over 16 amino acids. CDR3 sequence: CASSLNTGTANTEAFF. In nucleotides, the CDR3 is TGCGCCAGCAGCTTAAATACCGGGACAGCGAACACTGAAGCTTTCTTT.

This clone was seen only a few times. The genes are TRBV6-5 and TRBJ1-1, with D possibly TRBD1 on 5 matching bases. The CDR3 spans 14 residues. V was shortened by 7 bases and J by 4 bases, with 16 bases between the two germline ends. The germline V gene encodes CDR1 MNHEY and CDR2 SVGAGI. In DNA, the CDR3 is TGTGCCAGCATCCCCCCCGGGGACGTCACTGAAGCTTTCTTT. Its translation: CASIPPGDVTEAFF.

The CDR3 loop reads CASSGNIRGAGTQYF. Here the CDR3 DNA reads TGTGCCAGCAGCGGAAACATACGGGGGGCCGGTACGCAGTATTTT. V is TRBV7-3 and J is TRBJ2-3; weak D call: TRBD2 (7 bases). The CDR3 loop spans 15 amino acids. CDR1 SGHTA and CDR2 FQGTGA come from the germline V gene. V was pared by 5 bases and J by 8 bases, with 20 bases between.

The gene calls are TRBV7-6 and TRBJ2-7, with 10 bases lining up with TRBD1. Germline trimming cut 5 bases from V and 3 bases from J; bases unmatched to any gene: 4. The CDR3 consists of 14 residues. Germline CDR1 is SGHVS and CDR2 is FNYEAQ. In DNA, the CDR3 is TGTGCCAGCAGCGACCGGGACAGGGGCTACGAGCAGTACTTC. Amino acid sequence: CASSDRDRGYEQYF.

This clone was found a few times. J is TRBJ2-7 and V is TRBV7-9; possibly TRBD2 for D (5 bases). CDR3 size: 16 residues. In germline, CDR1 is SEHNR, CDR2 FQNEAQ (reference sequence). The V end lost 4 bases, the J end lost 3 bases, and 19 bases lay between the germline ends. The CDR3 protein is CASSSRERAADYEQYF. CDR3 DNA sequence: TGTGCCAGCAGCTCCCGGGAAAGAGCCGCAGACTACGAGCAGTACTTC. Variable domain in full (rest from reference TRBV7-9 and TRBJ2-7): DTGVSQNPRHKITKRGQNVTFRCDPISEHNRLYWYRQTLGQGPEFLTYFQNEAQLEKSRLLSDRFSAERPKGSFSTLEIQRTEQGDSAMYLCASSSRERAADYEQYFGPGTRLTVT.